Shown below are 12 T cell receptor beta chains from a single sample sequenced in a study of regulatory T cells in long-lasting Graves disease. Relying on iRepertoire HTBI primers and Arm-PCR of CDR3 regions, the team built TCR beta libraries. One entry per CDR3 protein results from TCRdb running MiXCR on the multiplex PCR reads. The sample lists a few hundred thousand distinct CDR3 sequences; approximately 25% were seen once. Time point given: persistent/refractory GD, antithyroid drugs over 5 years with positive TRAb. TCR sequences were obtained from RNA taken from PBMCs. This specimen was peripheral blood mononuclear cells (PBMCs), taken when the disease was refractory, from a patient treated with antithyroid drugs. These receptors were collected from a woman aged 40 to 55 with Graves disease.

This clonotype was counted many times. The chain couples TRBV29-1 to TRBJ2-7; 10 bases agree with TRBD1. The CDR3 runs to 14 residues. V lost 6 bases to trimming and J lost 0 bases; unmatched junction nucleotides: 5. In germline, CDR1 is SQVTM, CDR2 ANQGSEA. CDR3 nucleotides: TGCAGCGTCCGACAGGGGGCTAGCTCCTACGAGCAGTACTTC. Translating gives CSVRQGASSYEQYF.

This clonotype has ten or more counts. J is TRBJ1-2 and V is TRBV27; D remains unclear. The CDR3 is 15 amino acids. Trimming cost V 4 bases and J 3 bases, with 15 bases left between them. Germline-derived CDR1 and CDR2 are MNHEY and SMNVEV (reference sequence). The CDR3 here is CASSSLYSLDYGYTF. In DNA, the CDR3 is TGTGCCAGCAGTTCCTTGTACAGTCTTGACTATGGCTACACCTTC.

For this clonotype: This may come from a read error, since a much larger clone is one base off. The CDR3 sequence is CASSLGLAGPYEQYF. Written as DNA, the CDR3 is TGTGCCAGCAGCTTAGGACTAGCGGGGCCCTACGAGCAGTACTTC. The genes are TRBV7-6 and TRBJ2-7, with TRBD2 matching over 11 bases. With 1 base clipped from V and 2 bases from J, the junction kept 1 base outside the gene matches. Germline V gives CDR1 SGHVS, CDR2 FNYEAQ. The length of the CDR3 is 15 residues.

The chain links TRBV28 to TRBJ2-2; tentative D call: TRBD1 (5 bases). CDR1 is MDHEN and CDR2 is SYDVKM in the germline V gene. The CDR3 totals 16 residues. The V and J ends lost 5 bases and 0 bases respectively, with 13 bases between them. As DNA, the CDR3 is TGTGCCAGCAGTCCCTACCGACAGCCGAACACCGGGGAGCTGTTTTTT. Amino acid sequence: CASSPYRQPNTGELFF.

The chain has TRBV2 and TRBJ2-1; 9 nucleotides align to TRBD2. The CDR3 length is 15 residues. Trimming removed 7 bases from V and 8 bases from J; junction bases left unmatched: 12. Germline assignment: CDR1 SNHLY and CDR2 FYNNEI. CDR3 amino acids: CASIPRGRAGYEQFF. The CDR3 DNA reads TGTGCCAGCATACCCCGCGGGAGGGCCGGGTATGAGCAGTTCTTC.

The gene calls are TRBV7-9 and TRBJ1-1; D is unresolved. Germline CDR1 SEHNR, CDR2 FQNEAQ (reference sequence). V lost 6 bases and J lost 1, with 12 bases in between. The CDR3 contains 14 residues. The CDR3 DNA reads TGTGCCAGCAGTTTACCAAAACCGAACACTGAAGCTTTCTTT. It translates to CASSLPKPNTEAFF.

This chain links TRBV20-1 with TRBJ2-7, with D possibly matching TRBD2 (6 bases). Germline-derived CDR1 and CDR2 are DFQATT and SNEGSKA (reference sequence). The CDR3 loop spans 11 amino acids. V lost 3 bases and J lost 9, with 12 bases in between. The CDR3 DNA follows: TGCAGTGCTAGCGGGAGCTATGGGCAGTACTTC. As protein: CSASGSYGQYF.

Details on this clonotype: The missing conserved phenylalanine or tryptophan at the end of this CDR3 makes a read error likely. The chain couples TRBV9 to TRBJ2-7; TRBD2 aligns across 11 bases. This CDR3 is built from 18 residues. After removal of 4 bases from V and 0 bases from J, the junction contained 12 bases not matched to a gene. In germline, CDR1 is SGDLS, CDR2 YYNGEE. The CDR3 region has the DNA TGTGCCAGCAGCCTAGGTGTGGGACTAGCGGACCCCTCCTACGAGCAGTACCTC. Translated: CASSLGVGLADPSYEQYL.

This clonotype came up a few times. The chain employs TRBV20-1 and TRBJ1-3, with D hard to call. V shed 3 bases and J shed 0 bases, with 9 bases lying between them. The CDR3 loop spans 14 amino acids. Germline values: CDR1 DFQATT, CDR2 SNEGSKA (reference sequence). The CDR3 sequence is CSASYPSSGNTIYF. CDR3 nucleotides: TGCAGTGCTAGTTATCCTAGCTCTGGAAACACCATATATTTT.

This clonotype has a count of ten or more. The rearrangement links TRBV6-1 to TRBJ2-2; unclear D gene. The germline CDR1 and CDR2 sequences are MNHNS and SASEGT. V was clipped by 6 bases and J by 5 bases, with 13 bases between them. CDR3 size: 14 residues. In DNA, the CDR3 is TGTGCCAGCAGAAACAACGATGTTACCGGGGAGCTGTTTTTT. It specifies CASRNNDVTGELFF.

There are many counts of this clonotype. This chain connects TRBV28 to TRBJ2-5, with TRBD2 identical over 9 bases. From germline, CDR1 is MDHEN and CDR2 SYDVKM. With 4 bases clipped from V and 1 base from J, the junction kept 4 bases outside the gene matches. The CDR3 extends over 15 amino acids. This CDR3 is CASSSAGLAQETQYF. Here the CDR3 DNA reads TGTGCCAGCAGTTCAGCGGGACTAGCCCAAGAGACCCAGTACTTC.

This clonotype was detected many times. This chain connects TRBV2 to TRBJ1-2; 11 positions agree with TRBD1. Germline-derived CDR1 and CDR2 are SNHLY and FYNNEI. The CDR3 covers 12 residues. The ends lost 8 bases at V and 6 bases at J; junction bases unmatched: 2. CDR3 protein: CASWDRGDGYTF. The CDR3 DNA sequence: TGTGCCAGCTGGGACAGGGGGGATGGCTACACCTTC.